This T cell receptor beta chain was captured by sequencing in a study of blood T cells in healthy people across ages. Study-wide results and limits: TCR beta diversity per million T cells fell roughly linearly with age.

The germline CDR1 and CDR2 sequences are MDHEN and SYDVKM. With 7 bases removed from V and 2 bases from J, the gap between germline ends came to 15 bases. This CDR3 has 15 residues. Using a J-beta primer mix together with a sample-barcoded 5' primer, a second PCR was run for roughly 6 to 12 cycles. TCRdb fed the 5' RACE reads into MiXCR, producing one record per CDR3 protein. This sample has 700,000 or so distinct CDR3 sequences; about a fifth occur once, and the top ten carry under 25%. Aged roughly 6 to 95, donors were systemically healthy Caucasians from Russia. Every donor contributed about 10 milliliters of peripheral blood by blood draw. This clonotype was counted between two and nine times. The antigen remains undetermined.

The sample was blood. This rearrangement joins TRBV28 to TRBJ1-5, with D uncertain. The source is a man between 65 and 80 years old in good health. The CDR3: CASKVGDRGNQPQHF. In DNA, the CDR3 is TGTGCCAGCAAGGTGGGCGATAGGGGCAATCAGCCCCAGCATTTT.